This TCR beta chain was sequenced in a study of OX40 agonist ivuxolimab in advanced cancers. At the level of the study: Ivuxolimab was delivered to patients intravenously every 2 weeks at doses spanning 0.01 to 10 mg/kg.

The V gene's germline CDR1 is PRHDT and CDR2 FYEKMQ (reference sequence). The CDR3 spans 13 residues. J was trimmed by 5 bases and V by 8 bases; bases with no gene match: 7. Produced via immunoSEQ multiplex PCR; TCRdb's table is partial and in-frame only. The profile covers about 16,000 clones, with roughly 86% appearing a single time and roughly 72% taken by the ten largest. Sampling of blood occurred at baseline, cycle 4 day 1, and cycle 7 day 1. The chain links TRBV13 to TRBJ2-3, with TRBD1 matching 7 bases. Sequencing used CD4+ or CD8+ T cells sorted from blood, obtained in a trial of the OX40 agonist ivuxolimab. The receptor's source is an adult with an advanced solid tumor such as melanoma, head and neck, liver or kidney cancer. The CDR3 DNA reads as TGTGCCAGCCAGGGGGTGAGTGGAGATACGCAGTATTTT. Translating gives CASQGVSGDTQYF.